These 6 T cell receptor beta chains came from one sample sequenced in a study of T cells after yellow fever vaccination. TCRdb passed the 5' RACE reads through MiXCR, listing each CDR3 protein once. Seen here are 300,000 to 400,000 distinct CDR3 sequences, roughly an eighth observed once, and the top ten hold 3% to 4%. The material was CD4+ T cells sorted from PBMCs, obtained 15 days after the yellow fever booster vaccination. These TCRs come from a man aged 18 to 29 who received the YFV17D yellow fever vaccine.

The V call is TRBV6-5, the J call TRBJ2-7, with D maybe TRBD2 (5 bases). Germline V gene lookup returns CDR1 MNHEY and CDR2 SVGAGI. This CDR3 comprises 14 residues. Trimming took off 6 bases at V and 6 bases at J, with 18 bases between the two ends. The CDR3 DNA reads TGTGCCAGCAGGCGGGCCCGATTTTCGGGCGAGCAGTACGTC. The encoded protein is CASRRARFSGEQYV.

This clonotype was counted between two and nine times. The CDR3 DNA reads as TGCGCCAGCAGCCAAGATCTGGGTACCTACGAGCAGTACTTC. This sequence encodes CASSQDLGTYEQYF. This chain uses TRBV4-3 with TRBJ2-7; D remains ambiguous. Trimming took off 0 bases at V and 2 bases at J, with 8 bases between the two ends. CDR3 size: 14 residues. Looked up from germline, CDR1 is LGHNA and CDR2 is YSLEER.

The chain's CDR3 is CASSPQGSHSGNTIYF. The CDR3 DNA reads TGTGCCAGCAGTCCACAGGGGTCTCACTCTGGAAACACCATATATTTT. This sequence joins TRBV7-2 and TRBJ1-3; 7 bases align to TRBD1. This CDR3 has 16 residues. V was pared by 6 bases and J by 0 bases, with 8 bases of the junction left unmatched. Germline V lookup: CDR1 SGHTA, CDR2 FQGNSA.

This clonotype appeared a few times. The J gene is TRBJ2-1, the V gene TRBV7-9; 8 bases map to TRBD2. The CDR3 covers 16 residues. Germline CDR1 reads SEHNR; CDR2 reads FQNEAQ (reference sequence). V was clipped by 5 bases and J by 6 bases; unmatched bases: 12. CDR3 sequence: CASSKRGGRVFNEQFF. Written as DNA, the CDR3 is TGTGCCAGCAGCAAACGGGGGGGGCGTGTGTTCAATGAGCAGTTCTTC. The whole variable domain, filled in from reference TRBV7-9 and TRBJ2-1, reads DTGVSQNPRHKITKRGQNVTFRCDPISEHNRLYWYRQTLGQGPEFLTYFQNEAQLEKSRLLSDRFSAERPKGSFSTLEIQRTEQGDSAMYLCASSKRGGRVFNEQFFGPGTRLTVL.

The sample holds a few counts of this clonotype. The chain recombines TRBV5-1 with TRBJ1-1; D might be TRBD1 (5 bases). This CDR3 is 15 amino acids long. The V and J ends lost 7 bases and 0 bases respectively, with 16 bases between them. Germline CDR1 reads SGHRS; CDR2 reads YFSETQ. The CDR3 region is CASSDAGPMNTEAFF. In DNA, the CDR3 is TGCGCCAGCTCCGATGCGGGGCCGATGAACACTGAAGCTTTCTTT.

CDR3 nucleotide sequence: TGTGCCAGCAGCCAAGATTTAGACGTCGGCTACACCTTC. This encodes CASSQDLDVGYTF. The V and J genes are TRBV14 and TRBJ1-2; D call uncertain. The V end was cut by 0 bases, the J end by 8 bases, with 10 bases between. Germline lookup yields CDR1 SGHDN and CDR2 FVKESK. This CDR3 is built from 13 residues. Looking up the rest from reference TRBV14 and TRBJ1-2 gives the full variable domain: EAGVTQFPSHSVIEKGQTVTLRCDPISGHDNLYWYRRVMGKEIKFLLHFVKESKQDESGMPNNRFLAERTGGTYSTLKVQPAELEDSGVYFCASSQDLDVGYTFGSGTRLTVV.